Each of the 12 T cell receptor beta chains below was sequenced from the same sample in a study of blood T cell repertoires in COVID-19. This table comes from immunoSEQ multiplex PCR, and its TCRdb copy is limited to in-frame clones, with some not included. Seen here are 95,000 to 150,000 clones, 82% observed once, and the top ten hold about 5%. The sample comprised peripheral blood. Source of these receptors: a woman aged 70 to 79 with acute or convalescent COVID-19.

The gene calls are TRBV5-1 and TRBJ1-1; a weak D match, TRBD1 (5 bases). The CDR3 is 15 amino acids. Trimming removed 4 bases from V and 1 base from J, with 14 bases in between. Germline V lookup: CDR1 SGHRS, CDR2 YFSETQ. The CDR3 sequence is CASSVNRLPNTEAFF. In DNA, the CDR3 is TGCGCCAGCAGCGTCAACAGGTTGCCGAACACTGAAGCTTTCTTT.

This sequence joins TRBV6-2 or TRBV6-3 and TRBJ1-1; a weak D match, TRBD1 (6 bases). V lost 6 bases and J lost 1, with 18 bases in between. Germline V CDR1 and CDR2: MNHEY, SVGEGT. The CDR3 runs to 16 residues. CDR3 residues: CASSPHGGLQNTEAFF. As DNA, the CDR3 is TGTGCCAGCAGCCCCCATGGGGGCCTCCAGAACACTGAAGCTTTCTTT.

The V and J genes are TRBV21-1 and TRBJ2-7; the D call in the table, TRBD1, was not verified against the DNA. TRBV21-1 is a pseudogene. The CDR3 consists of 16 residues. CDR3 sequence (DNA): TGTGCCAGCAGCAAAGAGGTGTCGGCAGGGGCCTACGAGCAGTACGTC. As protein: CASSKEVSAGAYEQYV.

This clone was observed a single time. The chain links TRBV7-3 to TRBJ2-1, with 9 positions matching TRBD2. Germline V gene data show CDR1 as SGHTA and CDR2 as FQGTGA. The ends lost 2 bases at V and 2 bases at J; junction bases unmatched: 4. The CDR3 is made up of 16 amino acids. The CDR3 bases are TGTGCCAGCAGCTTATTGGGCGGGGGGGCCTACAATGAGCAGTTCTTC. Its translation is CASSLLGGGAYNEQFF.

This chain joins TRBV19 and TRBJ2-2; D possibly corresponds to TRBD1 (5 bases). The germline V gene has CDR1 LNHDA and CDR2 SQIVND (reference sequence). The CDR3 is 15 amino acids. The V end lost 3 bases, the J end lost 0 bases, and 8 bases lay between the germline ends. In nucleotides, the CDR3 is TGTGCCAGTAGTATGGACACGACGAACACCGGGGAGCTGTTTTTT. Residues: CASSMDTTNTGELFF. Based on the CDR3 plus reference TRBV19 and TRBJ2-2, the full variable domain is DGGITQSPKYLFRKEGQNVTLSCEQNLNHDAMYWYRQDPGQGLRLIYYSQIVNDFQKGDIAEGYSVSREKKESFPLTVTSAQKNPTAFYLCASSMDTTNTGELFFGEGSRLTVL.

This chain uses TRBV10-3 with TRBJ2-2; 7 bases fit TRBD1. The CDR3 contains 15 residues. Losses at the gene ends were 7 bases for V and 4 bases for J; bases not matched to a gene: 9. CDR1 and CDR2 (germline): ENHRY, SYGVKD. The CDR3 DNA sequence: TGTGCCATCACCCGAGACAGGGTTAGCACCGGGGAGCTGTTTTTT. It specifies CAITRDRVSTGELFF.

This chain uses TRBV12-3 or TRBV12-4 with TRBJ2-1, with TRBD1 identical over 10 bases. The ends lost 3 bases at V and 14 bases at J; junction bases unmatched: 4. The CDR3 length is 12 residues. CDR3 nucleotides: TGTGCCAGCAGTTTCCCCGGGACAGGGGAGTTCTTC. Translated, it gives CASSFPGTGEFF.

J is TRBJ2-7 and V is TRBV10-2; weak D call: TRBD1 (6 bases). CDR1 WSHSY and CDR2 SAAADI come from the germline V gene. CDR3 size: 14 residues. V was shortened by 1 base and J by 4 bases, with 11 bases between the two germline ends. The CDR3 sequence is CASSEFGGTYEQYV. CDR3 bases: TGCGCCAGCAGTGAGTTTGGGGGCACTTACGAGCAGTACGTC.

This sequence joins TRBV10-3 and TRBJ2-1, with 12 bases matching TRBD2. Germline CDR1 ENHRY, CDR2 SYGVKD. Unmatched junction bases numbered 7, after V lost 4 bases and J lost 6 bases. The CDR3 loop spans 16 amino acids. CDR3: CAISVASGGVANEQFF. The CDR3 DNA sequence: TGTGCCATCAGTGTGGCTAGCGGGGGGGTGGCCAATGAGCAGTTCTTC.

The chain recombines TRBV4-3 with TRBJ1-2; D gene uncertain. V was cut by 0 bases and J by 2 bases, with 19 bases left in between. Germline V gene data show CDR1 as LGHNA and CDR2 as YSLEER. This CDR3 contains 18 residues. Written as DNA, the CDR3 is TGCGCCAGCAGCCAAGACGCTAGCCTTAGGACGGGGAACTATGGCTACACCTTC. Its translation is CASSQDASLRTGNYGYTF.

J is TRBJ2-2 and V is TRBV7-9; TRBD2 agrees at 8 bases. CDR1 and CDR2 (germline): SEHNR, FQNEAQ (reference sequence). With 5 bases clipped from V and 5 bases from J, the junction kept 10 bases outside the gene matches. The CDR3 spans 16 residues. CDR3 sequence: CASSPLLAGSTGELFF. The CDR3 DNA reads as TGTGCCAGCAGCCCCCTGTTAGCGGGGTCGACCGGGGAGCTGTTTTTT.

The chain joins TRBV2 to TRBJ1-1; TRBD1 might be the D (5 bases). This CDR3 is 15 amino acids long. The germline V and J ends were trimmed by 2 bases and 0 bases, with 10 bases remaining between them. Germline-derived CDR1 and CDR2 are SNHLY and FYNNEI. This CDR3 is CASSELTDMNTEAFF. CDR3 DNA: TGTGCCAGCAGTGAATTGACAGACATGAACACTGAAGCTTTCTTT.